This note documents a single T cell receptor (beta chain) sequence. This table comes from immunoSEQ multiplex PCR, and its TCRdb copy is limited to in-frame clones, with some not included. The data show 90,000 to 100,000 clones, with over 75% seen just once and about 12% held by the top ten. This entry belongs to a study of T cell responses to AZD1222 COVID-19 vaccine. The input for sequencing was peripheral blood, taken 28 days after the second AZD1222 dose. The clonotype was recovered from an adult who received the AZD1222 COVID-19 vaccine.

DNA of the CDR3: TGTGCCAGCAGCTTCGGAATGGGGGGGTGGAACACTGAAGCTTTCTTT. It is translated as CASSFGMGGWNTEAFF. The chain carries TRBV13 and TRBJ1-1; perhaps TRBD1 as D (5 bases). V shed 3 bases and J shed 1 base, with 15 bases lying between them. CDR1 is PRHDT and CDR2 is FYEKMQ in the germline V gene (reference sequence). The CDR3 has 16 amino acids.